The rows below give T cell receptor beta chains drawn from one sample of a study of cytomegalovirus exposure and HLA in healthy donors. Only in-frame clones appear in the TCRdb table, and some are missing; sequencing was by immunoSEQ multiplex PCR. The table shows under 150,000 clones, with roughly 80% occurring only once. Sequenced sample: PBMCs. The receptors here all came from a man aged 35 to 55 in good health and CMV-seropositive. The CDR3 runs from the conserved cysteine through the conserved F or W.

j_gene,v_gene,len,CDR3aa
TRBJ2-4,TRBV27,15,CASRGGREFQNIQYF
TRBJ2-7,TRBV2,14,CASRLDRGSDEQYF
TRBJ2-2,TRBV5-1,16,CASSLATSGNTGELFF
TRBJ1-3,TRBV5-1,15,CASSLGTDRGNTIYF
TRBJ1-1,TRBV7-9,12,CASSGAYTEAFF
TRBJ1-1,TRBV2,14,CASSQDRTNTEAFF
TRBJ2-7,TRBV5-1,17,CASSPLRQGGGVREQYF
TRBJ1-3,TRBV5-1,16,CASSLDDSLSGNTIYF
TRBJ1-6,TRBV14,15,CASSQANRGNSPLHF
TRBJ2-1,TRBV11-3,15,CASSSTGTTYNEQFF
TRBJ2-5,TRBV14,16,CASSQTLSTRFGTQYF
TRBJ2-7,TRBV7-8,15,CASSPTETSSYEQYF
TRBJ2-1,TRBV27,16,CASSHQIAGVGNEQFF
TRBJ1-2,TRBV28,15,CASSSGGLYEGGYTF
TRBJ2-2,TRBV4-2,16,CASSQSGGADTGELFF
.,TRBV12-5,15,CASGLRGSASYEQYF
TRBJ1-5,TRBV30,14,CAWSVMSGRQPQHF
TRBJ2-7,TRBV6-6,14,CASSYSIGGYEQYF
TRBJ1-3,TRBV19,13,CASSRTSGNTIYF
TRBJ2-7,TRBV2,14,CASRGPGHYYEQYF